A selection of T cell receptor beta chains follows, all from one sample in a study of blood T cell repertoires in COVID-19. Assay: immunoSEQ multiplex PCR; the TCRdb copy retains only in-frame clones and omits some. The table has around 18,000 clones, 80% seen once. The sequencing sample was made of peripheral blood. The receptors derive from an elderly man with acute or convalescent COVID-19. Each CDR3 is given with its conserved first and last residue. Fields, in order: CDR3 protein, CDR3 DNA, D gene, V gene, J gene, clone size. A D gene is named only where the DNA matches it firmly. Clone size is shown for a subset of rows, as once, few, many or a class of expanded clone.

CDR3 protein: CATTGQSSYEQYF; CDR3 DNA: TGTGCCACCACAGGGCAGAGCTCCTACGAGCAGTACTTC; D gene: NA; V gene: TRBV19; J gene: TRBJ2-7; clone size: NA
CDR3 protein: CASSNRGGPGTEQFF; CDR3 DNA: TGCGCCAGCAGCAACCGCGGGGGGCCAGGGACTGAGCAGTTCTTC; D gene: TRBD2; V gene: TRBV5-1; J gene: TRBJ2-1; clone size: NA
CDR3 protein: CASSPPGTGIRGHYTF; CDR3 DNA: TGTGCCAGCAGCCCTCCCGGGACAGGGATAAGGGGGCACTACACCTTC; D gene: TRBD1; V gene: TRBV5-4; J gene: TRBJ1-2; clone size: NA
CDR3 protein: CASSFFPGQGEQFF; CDR3 DNA: TGTGCCAGCAGCTTTTTTCCAGGACAGGGAGAGCAGTTCTTC; D gene: TRBD1; V gene: TRBV5-5; J gene: TRBJ2-1; clone size: few
CDR3 protein: CASSPRSGQYYGYTF; CDR3 DNA: TGTGCCAGCTCACCCCGATCCGGACAGTACTATGGCTACACCTTC; D gene: NA; V gene: TRBV18; J gene: TRBJ1-2; clone size: NA
CDR3 protein: CASSETSGRTDTQYF; CDR3 DNA: TGTGCCAGCAGTGAAACTAGCGGACGCACAGATACGCAGTATTTT; D gene: TRBD2; V gene: TRBV2; J gene: TRBJ2-3; clone size: NA
CDR3 protein: CASSLGSGDEQYF; CDR3 DNA: TGTGCCAGCAGCTTAGGAAGCGGGGATGAGCAGTACTTC; D gene: TRBD2; V gene: TRBV7-2; J gene: TRBJ2-7; clone size: once
CDR3 protein: CASSPRTGGGSSYNSPLHF; CDR3 DNA: TGTGCCAGCAGCCCTAGGACAGGGGGCGGCAGCTCCTATAATTCACCCCTCCACTTT; D gene: TRBD1; V gene: TRBV11-2; J gene: TRBJ1-6; clone size: NA
CDR3 protein: CASSLSWRYEQYF; CDR3 DNA: TGTGCCAGCAGTTTATCGTGGAGGTACGAGCAGTACTTC; D gene: NA; V gene: TRBV27; J gene: TRBJ2-7; clone size: NA
CDR3 protein: CASSQGTSGGNEQFF; CDR3 DNA: TGCGCCAGCAGCCAAGGGACTAGCGGGGGGAATGAGCAGTTCTTC; D gene: TRBD2; V gene: TRBV5-1; J gene: TRBJ2-1; clone size: few
CDR3 protein: CASSATDHSGNTIYF; CDR3 DNA: TGTGCCAGCAGCGCTACAGACCACTCTGGAAACACCATATATTTT; D gene: NA; V gene: TRBV6-5; J gene: TRBJ1-3; clone size: NA
CDR3 protein: CASSRTGDSNQPQHF; CDR3 DNA: TGTGCCAGTAGCCGGACAGGCGATAGCAATCAGCCCCAGCATTTT; D gene: TRBD1; V gene: TRBV19; J gene: TRBJ1-5; clone size: few
CDR3 protein: CASPARDRGREQYF; CDR3 DNA: TGTGCCAGTCCTGCCCGGGACAGGGGTCGCGAGCAGTACTTC; D gene: TRBD1; V gene: TRBV19; J gene: TRBJ2-7; clone size: NA
CDR3 protein: CASSFSPLGSGSGNTIYF; CDR3 DNA: TGTGCCAGCAGCTTTTCGCCGTTGGGCTCCGGCTCTGGAAACACCATATATTTT; D gene: NA; V gene: TRBV7-8; J gene: TRBJ1-3; clone size: NA
CDR3 protein: CASSIAPGGSYGYTF; CDR3 DNA: TGTGCCAGTAGTATAGCCCCGGGAGGGAGCTATGGCTACACCTTC; D gene: NA; V gene: TRBV19; J gene: TRBJ1-2; clone size: NA
CDR3 protein: CASSEGTGDHEQYF; CDR3 DNA: TGTGCCAGCAGTGAAGGGACAGGGGACCACGAGCAGTACTTC; D gene: TRBD1; V gene: TRBV2; J gene: TRBJ2-7; clone size: NA